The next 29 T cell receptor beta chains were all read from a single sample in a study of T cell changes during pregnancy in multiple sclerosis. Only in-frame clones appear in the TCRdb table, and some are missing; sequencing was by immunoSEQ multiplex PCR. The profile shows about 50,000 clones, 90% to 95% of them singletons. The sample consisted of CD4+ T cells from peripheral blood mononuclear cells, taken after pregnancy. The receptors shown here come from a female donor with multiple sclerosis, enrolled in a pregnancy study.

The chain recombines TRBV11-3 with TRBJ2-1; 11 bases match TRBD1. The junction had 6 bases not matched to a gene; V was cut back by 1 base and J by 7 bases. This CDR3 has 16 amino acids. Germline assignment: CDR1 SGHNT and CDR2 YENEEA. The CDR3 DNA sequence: TGTGCCAGCAGCTTAGGAGGGACAGGGGGTATGAATGAGCAGTTCTTC. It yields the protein CASSLGGTGGMNEQFF. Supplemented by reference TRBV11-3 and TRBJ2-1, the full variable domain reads EAGVVQSPRYKIIEKKQPVAFWCNPISGHNTLYWYLQNLGQGPELLIRYENEEAVDDSQLPKDRFSAERLKGVDSTLKIQPAELGDSAVYLCASSLGGTGGMNEQFFGPGTRLTVL.

The DNA for the CDR3 is TGTGCCAGTAGTATCGTCGGGGTTATGAACACTGAAGCTTTCTTT. The encoded protein is CASSIVGVMNTEAFF. This chain links TRBV19 with TRBJ1-1; D is uncertain. This CDR3 spans 15 amino acids. Germline-derived CDR1 and CDR2 are LNHDA and SQIVND (reference sequence). Trimming took 3 bases from V and 0 from J, leaving 11 bases between them.

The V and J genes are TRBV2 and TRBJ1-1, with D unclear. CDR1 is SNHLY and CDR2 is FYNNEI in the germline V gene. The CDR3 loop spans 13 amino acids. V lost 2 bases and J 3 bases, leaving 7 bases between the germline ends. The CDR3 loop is CASSETGYTEAFF. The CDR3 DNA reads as TGTGCCAGCAGTGAAACTGGTTACACTGAAGCTTTCTTT.

CDR3 in amino acids: CASSLGRYNEQFF. CDR3 nucleotides: TGTGCCAGCAGTTTAGGCCGTTACAATGAGCAGTTCTTC. The chain recombines TRBV28 with TRBJ2-1; no reliable D call. Trimming took 2 bases from V and 4 from J, leaving 6 bases between them. The CDR3 contains 13 residues. Per germline, CDR1 MDHEN and CDR2 SYDVKM.

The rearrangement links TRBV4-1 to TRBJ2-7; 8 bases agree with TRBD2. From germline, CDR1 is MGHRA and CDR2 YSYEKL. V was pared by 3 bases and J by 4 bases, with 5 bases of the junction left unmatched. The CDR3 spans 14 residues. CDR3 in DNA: TGCGCCAGCAGCCAGGCGGGGGGCTCGTACGAGCAGTACTTC. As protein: CASSQAGGSYEQYF.

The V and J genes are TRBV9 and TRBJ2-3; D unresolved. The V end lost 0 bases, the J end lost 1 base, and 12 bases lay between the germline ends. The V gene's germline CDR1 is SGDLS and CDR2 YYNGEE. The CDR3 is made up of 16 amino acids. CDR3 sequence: CASSVGTTARTDTQYF. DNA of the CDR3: TGTGCCAGCAGCGTAGGAACAACAGCTCGCACAGATACGCAGTATTTT.

In DNA, the CDR3 is TGTGCCAGCAGCCCCGCCAGGCAGGGCGAGCAGTACTTC. Protein product: CASSPARQGEQYF. This chain links TRBV11-2 with TRBJ2-7; tentative D call: TRBD1 (5 bases). Between the trimmed V and J ends, which lost 5 bases and 6 bases, there was a span of 14 bases. The CDR3 runs 13 residues. CDR1 SGHAT and CDR2 FQNNGV come from the germline V gene.

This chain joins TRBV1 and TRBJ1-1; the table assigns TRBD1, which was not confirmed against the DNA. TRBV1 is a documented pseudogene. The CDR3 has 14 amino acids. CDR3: CTNSPPGPNTEAFF. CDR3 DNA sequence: TGCACCAACAGCCCCCCAGGGCCGAACACTGAAGCTTTCTTT.

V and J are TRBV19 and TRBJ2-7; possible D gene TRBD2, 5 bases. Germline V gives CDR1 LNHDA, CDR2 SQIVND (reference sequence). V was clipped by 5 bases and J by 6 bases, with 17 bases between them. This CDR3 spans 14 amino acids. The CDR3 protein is CASSPPRQAGEQYF. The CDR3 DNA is TGTGCCAGTAGTCCACCTAGGCAGGCGGGCGAGCAGTACTTC.

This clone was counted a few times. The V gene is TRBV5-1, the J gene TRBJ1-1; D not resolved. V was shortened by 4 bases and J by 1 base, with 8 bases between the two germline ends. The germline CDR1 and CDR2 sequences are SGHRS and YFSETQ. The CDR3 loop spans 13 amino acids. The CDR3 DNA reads TGCGCCAGCAGCACTACAAAGAACACTGAAGCTTTCTTT. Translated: CASSTTKNTEAFF.

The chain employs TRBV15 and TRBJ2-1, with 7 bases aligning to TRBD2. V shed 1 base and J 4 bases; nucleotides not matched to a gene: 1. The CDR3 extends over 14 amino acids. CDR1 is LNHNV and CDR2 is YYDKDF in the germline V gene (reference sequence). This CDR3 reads CATSRGGGYNEQFF. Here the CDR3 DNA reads TGTGCCACCAGCAGAGGGGGGGGTTACAATGAGCAGTTCTTC.

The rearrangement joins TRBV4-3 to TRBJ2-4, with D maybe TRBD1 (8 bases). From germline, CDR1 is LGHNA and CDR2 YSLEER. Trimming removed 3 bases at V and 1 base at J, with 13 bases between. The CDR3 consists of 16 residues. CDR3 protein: CASSQNRGGAKNIQYF. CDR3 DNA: TGCGCCAGCAGCCAGAACAGGGGGGGGGCCAAAAACATTCAGTACTTC.

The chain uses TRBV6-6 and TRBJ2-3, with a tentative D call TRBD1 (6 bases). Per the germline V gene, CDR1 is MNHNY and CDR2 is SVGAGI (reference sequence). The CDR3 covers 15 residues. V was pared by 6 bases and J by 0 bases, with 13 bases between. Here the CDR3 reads CASRRGQTSTDTQYF. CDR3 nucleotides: TGTGCCAGCAGACGAGGACAGACAAGCACAGATACGCAGTATTTT.

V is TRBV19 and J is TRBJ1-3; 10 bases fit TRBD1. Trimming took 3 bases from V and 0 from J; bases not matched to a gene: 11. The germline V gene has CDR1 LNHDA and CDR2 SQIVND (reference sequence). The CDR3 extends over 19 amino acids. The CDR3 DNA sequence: TGTGCCAGTAGTATTGGCCCCCGACGACAGGGGGCCTCTGGAAACACCATATATTTT. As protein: CASSIGPRRQGASGNTIYF.

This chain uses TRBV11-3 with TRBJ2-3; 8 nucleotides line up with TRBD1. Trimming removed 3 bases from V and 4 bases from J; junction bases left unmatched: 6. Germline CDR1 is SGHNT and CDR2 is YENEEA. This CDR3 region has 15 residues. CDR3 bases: TGTGCCAGCAGCTTCCGGACAGGGCTGGCAGATACGCAGTATTTT. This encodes CASSFRTGLADTQYF.

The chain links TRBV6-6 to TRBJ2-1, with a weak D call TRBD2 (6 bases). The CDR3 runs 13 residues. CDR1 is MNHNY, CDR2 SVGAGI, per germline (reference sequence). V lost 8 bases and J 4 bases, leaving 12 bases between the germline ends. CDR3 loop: CASRLTSYNEQFF. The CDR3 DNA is TGTGCCAGCCGCTTGACTAGTTACAATGAGCAGTTCTTC.

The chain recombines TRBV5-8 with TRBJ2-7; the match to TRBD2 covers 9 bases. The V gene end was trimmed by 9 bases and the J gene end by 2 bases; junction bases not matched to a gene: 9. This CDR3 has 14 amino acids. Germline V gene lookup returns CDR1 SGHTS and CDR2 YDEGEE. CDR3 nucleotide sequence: TGTGCCACCCGCCCGGCGGGAGGGACCTACGAGCAGTACTTC. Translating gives CATRPAGGTYEQYF.

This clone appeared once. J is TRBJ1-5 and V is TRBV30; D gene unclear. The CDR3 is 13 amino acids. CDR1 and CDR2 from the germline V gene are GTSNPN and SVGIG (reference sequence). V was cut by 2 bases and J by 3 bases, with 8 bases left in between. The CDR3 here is CAWSRVTNQPQHF. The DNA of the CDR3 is TGTGCCTGGAGTCGGGTTACCAATCAGCCCCAGCATTTT.

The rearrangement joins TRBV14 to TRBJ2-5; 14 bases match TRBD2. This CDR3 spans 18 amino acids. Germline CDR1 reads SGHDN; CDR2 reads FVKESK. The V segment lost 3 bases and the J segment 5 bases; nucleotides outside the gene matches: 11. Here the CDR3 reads CASSHKSGLAGGGETQYF. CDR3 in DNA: TGTGCCAGCAGCCACAAGAGCGGACTAGCGGGGGGCGGCGAGACCCAGTACTTC. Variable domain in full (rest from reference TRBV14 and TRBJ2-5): EAGVTQFPSHSVIEKGQTVTLRCDPISGHDNLYWYRRVMGKEIKFLLHFVKESKQDESGMPNNRFLAERTGGTYSTLKVQPAELEDSGVYFCASSHKSGLAGGGETQYFGPGTRLLVL.

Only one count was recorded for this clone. CDR3 sequence reads: CASSPLAGGGSGELFF. CDR3 nucleotide sequence: TGTGCCAGCAGCCCCCTAGCGGGAGGTGGGTCCGGGGAGCTGTTTTTT. This sequence joins TRBV7-6 and TRBJ2-2, with 11 nucleotides matching TRBD2. Germline assignment: CDR1 SGHVS and CDR2 FNYEAQ. Unmatched junction bases numbered 8, after V lost 5 bases and J lost 6 bases. This CDR3 is 16 amino acids long.

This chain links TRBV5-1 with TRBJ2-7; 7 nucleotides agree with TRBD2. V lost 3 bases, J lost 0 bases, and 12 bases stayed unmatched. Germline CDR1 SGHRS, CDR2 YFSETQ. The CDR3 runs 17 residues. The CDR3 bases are TGCGCCAGCAGCTCTCCGAGTCCGGGACTAATCTCCTACGAGCAGTACTTC. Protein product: CASSSPSPGLISYEQYF.

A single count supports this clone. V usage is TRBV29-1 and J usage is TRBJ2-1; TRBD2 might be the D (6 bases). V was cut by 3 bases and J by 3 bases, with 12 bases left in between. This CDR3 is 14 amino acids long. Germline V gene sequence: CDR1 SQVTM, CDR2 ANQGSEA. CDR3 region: CSVDSSGLYNEQFF. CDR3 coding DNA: TGCAGCGTTGATTCCAGCGGGCTCTACAATGAGCAGTTCTTC.

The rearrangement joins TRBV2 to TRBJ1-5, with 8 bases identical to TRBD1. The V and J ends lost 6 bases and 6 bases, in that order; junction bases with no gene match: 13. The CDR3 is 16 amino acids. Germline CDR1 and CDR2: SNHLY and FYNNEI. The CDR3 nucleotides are TGTGCCAGCAGGGATGACAGGGGAGGTAATGTTCAGCCCCAGCATTTT. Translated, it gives CASRDDRGGNVQPQHF.

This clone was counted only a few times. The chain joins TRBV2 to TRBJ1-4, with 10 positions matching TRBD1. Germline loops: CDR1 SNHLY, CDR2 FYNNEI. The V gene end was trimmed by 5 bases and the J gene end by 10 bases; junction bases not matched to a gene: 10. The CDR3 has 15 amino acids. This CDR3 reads CASSLGQGEMGKLFF. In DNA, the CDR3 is TGTGCCAGCAGTCTTGGACAGGGGGAGATGGGAAAACTGTTTTTT.

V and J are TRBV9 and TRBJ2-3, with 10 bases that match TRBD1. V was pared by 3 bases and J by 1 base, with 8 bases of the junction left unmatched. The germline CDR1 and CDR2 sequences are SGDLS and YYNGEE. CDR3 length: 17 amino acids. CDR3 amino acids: CASSATGGLLGTDTQYF. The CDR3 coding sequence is TGTGCCAGCAGCGCGACAGGGGGCTTGTTGGGCACAGATACGCAGTATTTT.

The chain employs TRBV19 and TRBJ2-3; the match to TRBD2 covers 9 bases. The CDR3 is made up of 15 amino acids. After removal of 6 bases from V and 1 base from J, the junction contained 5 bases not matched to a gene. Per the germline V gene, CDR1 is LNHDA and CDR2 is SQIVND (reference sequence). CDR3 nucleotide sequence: TGTGCCAGTAGAGACCCTAGCGGGGGCACAGATACGCAGTATTTT. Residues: CASRDPSGGTDTQYF.

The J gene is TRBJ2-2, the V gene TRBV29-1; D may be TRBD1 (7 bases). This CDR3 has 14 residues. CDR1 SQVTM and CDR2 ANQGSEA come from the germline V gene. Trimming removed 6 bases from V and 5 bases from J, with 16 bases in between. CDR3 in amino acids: CSVAPTGRTGELFF. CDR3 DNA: TGCAGCGTCGCTCCGACAGGGAGGACCGGGGAGCTGTTTTTT.

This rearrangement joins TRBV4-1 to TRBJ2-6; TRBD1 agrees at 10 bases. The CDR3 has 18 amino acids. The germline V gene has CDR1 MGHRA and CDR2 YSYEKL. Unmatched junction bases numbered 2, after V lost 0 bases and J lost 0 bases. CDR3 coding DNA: TGCGCCAGCAGCCAAGAGCGACAGGGGGCCTCTGGGGCCAACGTCCTGACTTTC. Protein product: CASSQERQGASGANVLTF.

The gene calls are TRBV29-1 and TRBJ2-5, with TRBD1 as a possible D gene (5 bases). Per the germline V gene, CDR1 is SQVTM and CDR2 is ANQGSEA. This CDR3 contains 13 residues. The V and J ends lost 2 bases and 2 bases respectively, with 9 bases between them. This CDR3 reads CSVERQLQETQYF. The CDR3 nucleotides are TGCAGCGTTGAACGACAGTTACAAGAGACCCAGTACTTC.